This T cell receptor beta chain was sequenced during a study of shared clonotypes between healthy human individuals. Deep was the level at which the assay was run. Measured with immunoSEQ multiplex PCR; TCRdb has only the in-frame clones, and not every one. The sample holds roughly 500,000 clones, roughly 95% seen once. Trimming pared 2 bases from V and 7 bases from J, leaving 9 bases between. The CDR3 consists of 13 residues. Germline CDR1 MNHNY, CDR2 SVGAGI (reference sequence). The rearrangement links TRBV6-6 to TRBJ1-5; unclear D gene. Specimen: naive CD4+ T cells sorted from blood. Subset meaning: CD45RA+ positively selected. The sequence was collected from a woman under 40 in good health. The CDR3 DNA sequence: TGTGCCAGCAGTTACGGAGGTGGGCAGCCCCAGCATTTT. As protein: CASSYGGGQPQHF.